Listed below are T cell receptor beta chains from one sample, sequenced in a study of cytomegalovirus exposure and HLA in healthy donors. Libraries were prepared by immunoSEQ multiplex PCR; TCRdb keeps only in-frame clonotypes and omits some of them. The table includes about 76,000 clones, around 80% detected once. The sample taken for sequencing was PBMCs. These receptors were taken from a young man in good health and CMV-seronegative. The CDR3 runs from the conserved cysteine through the conserved F or W.

v_gene	j_gene	CDR3aa
TRBV30	TRBJ1-1	CAWKFTGGTEAFF
TRBV5-6	TRBJ2-7	CASSWQGSYEQYF
TRBV10-2	TRBJ2-5	CASSSGLAGGGETQYF
TRBV5-8	TRBJ1-3	CASRRDFLNTIYF
TRBV19	TRBJ1-5	CASRLQGVGNQPQHF
TRBV5-6	TRBJ2-3	CASSLGGGSRGDTQYF
TRBV7-6	TRBJ2-5	CASSQGLAGGPRRETQYF
TRBV9	TRBJ1-1	CASSTGQVTNTEAFF
TRBV6-1	TRBJ1-1	CASSLSPGVTEAFF
TRBV5-4	TRBJ2-5	CASSRLAGTTETQYF